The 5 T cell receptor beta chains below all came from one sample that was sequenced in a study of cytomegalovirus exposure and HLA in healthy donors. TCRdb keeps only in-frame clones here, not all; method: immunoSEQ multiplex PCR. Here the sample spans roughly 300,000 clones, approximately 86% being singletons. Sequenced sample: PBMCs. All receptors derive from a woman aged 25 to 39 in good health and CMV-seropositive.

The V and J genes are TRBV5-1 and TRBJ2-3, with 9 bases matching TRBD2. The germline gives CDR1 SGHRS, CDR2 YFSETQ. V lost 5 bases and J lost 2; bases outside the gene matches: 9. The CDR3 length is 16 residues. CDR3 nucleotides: TGCGCCAGCAGAGGAGGTCTAGCGGGATTCACAGATACGCAGTATTTT. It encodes CASRGGLAGFTDTQYF. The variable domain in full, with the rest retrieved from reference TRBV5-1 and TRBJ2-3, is KAGVTQTPRYLIKTRGQQVTLSCSPISGHRSVSWYQQTPGQGLQFLFEYFSETQRNKGNFPGRFSGRQFSNSRSEMNVSTLELGDSALYLCASRGGLAGFTDTQYFGPGTRLTVL.

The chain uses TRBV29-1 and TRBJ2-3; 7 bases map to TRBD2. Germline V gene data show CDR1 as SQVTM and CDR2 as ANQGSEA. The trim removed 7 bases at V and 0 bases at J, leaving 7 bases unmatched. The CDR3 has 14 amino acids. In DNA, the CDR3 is TGCAGCGGACATAAGCGGGGAAGCACAGATACGCAGTATTTT. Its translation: CSGHKRGSTDTQYF.

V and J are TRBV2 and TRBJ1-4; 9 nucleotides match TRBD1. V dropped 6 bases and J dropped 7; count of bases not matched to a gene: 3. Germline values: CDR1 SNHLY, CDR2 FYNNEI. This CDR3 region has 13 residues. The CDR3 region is CASSGTGTEKLFF. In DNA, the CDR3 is TGTGCCAGCAGCGGGACAGGGACTGAAAAACTGTTTTTT.

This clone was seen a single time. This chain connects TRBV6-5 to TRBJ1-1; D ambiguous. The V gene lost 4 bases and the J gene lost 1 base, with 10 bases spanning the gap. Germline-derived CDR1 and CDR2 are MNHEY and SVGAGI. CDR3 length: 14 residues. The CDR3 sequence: CASSSEGTNTEAFF. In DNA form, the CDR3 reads TGTGCCAGCAGTTCGGAAGGAACGAACACTGAAGCTTTCTTT.

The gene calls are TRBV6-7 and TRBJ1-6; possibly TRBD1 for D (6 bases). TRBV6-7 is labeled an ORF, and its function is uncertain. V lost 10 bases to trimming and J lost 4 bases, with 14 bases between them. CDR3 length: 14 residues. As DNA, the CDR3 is TGTGCCACCCCGGGGACACGATATAATTCACCCCTCCACTTT. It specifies CATPGTRYNSPLHF.